This T cell receptor (beta chain) was retrieved from a study of T-cell memory formation after mild COVID-19. TCRdb used MiXCR to reprocess the 5' RACE reads, holding one entry per CDR3 protein. This table holds around 250,000 distinct CDR3 sequences, approximately 9% found once. CDR3 length equals 13 residues. Germline V lookup: CDR1 SEHNR, CDR2 FQNEAQ (reference sequence). The V and J ends lost 1 base and 7 bases respectively, with 10 bases between them. The rearrangement joins TRBV7-9 to TRBJ1-1; D not certain. The specimen sequenced was PBMCs or a T cell subset sorted from them (not recorded which). The TCR was taken from a man younger than 35 who had mild COVID-19 (a few samples of this study predate the infection). Cell type and time point are not known. The DNA of the CDR3 is TGTGCCAGCAGCTTAGGGGGTAAGAGTGAAGCTTTCTTT. This codes for CASSLGGKSEAFF.